The TCR beta chain under discussion was sequenced for a study of shared clonotypes between healthy human individuals. Unsorted samples relied on tens of millions of PBMCs, which served as the source of genomic DNA. Across several immunoSEQ plates, the genomic DNA of each subset was split evenly. Only in-frame clones appear in the TCRdb table, and some are missing; sequencing was by immunoSEQ multiplex PCR. The sample carries around 510,000 clones, around three quarters recorded once. With 6 bases clipped from V and 5 bases from J, the junction kept 3 bases outside the gene matches. The CDR3 is 15 amino acids. Germline V gives CDR1 MGHRA, CDR2 YSYEKL.

The sequencing input was PBMCs. This sequence was found in a middle-aged woman in good health. Some clones in this sample may be carry-over from other donors' samples. This chain uses TRBV4-1 with TRBJ2-1; 14 nucleotides agree with TRBD2. The CDR3 coding sequence is TGCGCCAGCAGGGTGGGACTAGCGGGGGACAATGAGCAGTTCTTC. Protein: CASRVGLAGDNEQFF.